This T cell receptor (beta chain) was captured in a study of regulatory T cells in long-lasting Graves disease. Arm-PCR of CDR3 regions and iRepertoire HTBI primers were the basis on which TCR beta libraries were built. One entry per CDR3 protein results from TCRdb running MiXCR on the multiplex PCR reads. The table lists a few hundred thousand distinct CDR3 sequences, approximately 15% of them singletons. Time point described: newly diagnosed GD, antithyroid drugs for less than 3 months. PBMC-derived RNA was used for the TCR library. This clonotype turned up a few times. Another study also made use of these data, one on T cells in Graves' hyperthyroidism and ophthalmopathy. According to that study: Absence of ophthalmopathy progression within 18 months defined stable Graves' hyperthyroidism.

This material consisted of peripheral blood mononuclear cells (PBMCs), taken at new diagnosis, from a patient treated with antithyroid drugs. The receptor comes from a man aged 25 to 40 with Graves disease.

The CDR3 protein is CASRVGDGYGYTF. In DNA, the CDR3 is TGTGCCAGCAGGGTCGGGGATGGCTATGGCTACACCTTC. The rearrangement uses TRBV6-2 or TRBV6-3 and TRBJ1-2; D is ambiguous. The CDR3 spans 13 residues. Germline loops: CDR1 MNHEY, CDR2 SVGEGT. Trimming shortened V by 6 bases and J by 4 bases, and 12 bases separated the two germline ends.